These T cell receptor beta chains were read from a single sample in a study of blood T cell repertoires in COVID-19. Libraries were prepared by immunoSEQ multiplex PCR; TCRdb keeps only in-frame clonotypes and omits some of them. The table lists roughly 200,000 clones, around 90% of them singletons. The sequencing input was PBMCs or T cells enriched from blood (not recorded which). These receptors all come from a man aged 25 to 40 who had recovered from COVID-19. Both conserved end residues are part of each CDR3.

v_gene	j_gene	CDR3aa
TRBV10-1	TRBJ1-1	CASSESLGTGNTEAFF
TRBV4-1	TRBJ2-1	CASQTSGGANEQFF
TRBV30	TRBJ1-2	CAWSRGQGGRDYGYTF
TRBV5-1	TRBJ2-5	CASSLIISGAQETQYF
TRBV10-3	TRBJ2-7	CAISEASDRSYEQYF
TRBV24-1	TRBJ2-1	CATSPPQGTYNEQFF
TRBV2	TRBJ2-2	CASRWLANTGELFF
TRBV10-2	TRBJ2-5	CASSDGLAGTQYF
TRBV9	TRBJ2-1	CASSVAGDTYNEQFF
TRBV12-3/TRBV12-4	TRBJ1-4	CASSQDRVALFF
TRBV2	TRBJ2-7	CASVSGGNTYEQYF
TRBV5-6	TRBJ1-2	CASVGGEGVYGYTF
TRBV9	TRBJ1-3	CASSDQTGAGGNTIYF
TRBV5-6	TRBJ1-2	CASSLVWTGTNYGYTF
TRBV28	TRBJ2-7	CASRQYTGDYEQYF
TRBV5-1	TRBJ1-5	CASSLDPAGNNQPQHF
TRBV5-6	TRBJ1-1	CASSPTGNTEAFF
TRBV30	TRBJ1-2	CAWMGGQGTGYTF
TRBV24-1	TRBJ2-7	CATSDLVGHEQYF
TRBV13	TRBJ2-1	CASSPTGGGLNEQFF
TRBV28	TRBJ1-1	CASSYPDRQNTEAFF
TRBV6-4	TRBJ1-1	CASRETGNTEAFF
TRBV4-1	TRBJ2-5	CASSQGRGLQETQYF
TRBV4-3	TRBJ2-2	CASSQEPAGGFGELFF
TRBV19	TRBJ1-2	CASSTTGNQYYGYTF
TRBV9	TRBJ2-5	CASSVGGRVSPETQYF
TRBV15	TRBJ2-1	CATAERGGPGEQFF
TRBV7-9	TRBJ1-2	CASSSGVSGGYTF
TRBV18	TRBJ2-1	CASSPSKLAGVVGEQFF
TRBV11-2	TRBJ2-7	CASSSSGEQYF
TRBV24-1	TRBJ1-2	CATSAQGDVGYGYTF
TRBV30	TRBJ1-2	CAWTTARDRGHYGYTF
TRBV7-9	TRBJ1-4	CASSSPRADEKLFF
TRBV28	TRBJ1-5	CASRTPGVQPQHF
TRBV10-2	TRBJ1-2	CASRDPDPRGGYTF
TRBV6-2/TRBV6-3	TRBJ1-5	CASSYRGDNQPQHF
TRBV5-1	TRBJ1-2	CASRSGTNYGYTF
TRBV29-1	TRBJ2-2	CSVVKGGGTGELFF
TRBV27	TRBJ1-1	CASSSLGKGEGTEAFF
TRBV3-1/TRBV3-2	TRBJ2-3	CASSPSISGSTDTQYF
TRBV6-5	TRBJ2-1	CASSYSGAEGYNEQFF
TRBV7-9	TRBJ1-4	CASSRGTGGANEKLFF
TRBV11-2	TRBJ1-2	CASSLDWEGNGYTF
TRBV7-2	TRBJ1-2	CASSLAGTKTNYGYTF
TRBV4-1	TRBJ2-7	CASSQAGGSYEQYF
TRBV2	TRBJ1-1	CASSVNGVNTEAFF
TRBV19	TRBJ1-1	CASSTGKGGWYTEAFF
TRBV4-3	TRBJ2-5	CASSRTGGAGETQYF
TRBV6-5	TRBJ1-6	CASSLTDSYNSPLHF
TRBV6-5	TRBJ2-1	CASSPGTGIHEQFF
TRBV5-1	TRBJ2-7	CASSFGTQGTSAYEQYF
TRBV18	TRBJ2-2	CASSLGLAGVVAGELFF
TRBV7-8	TRBJ1-1	CASSKRQGDTEAFF
TRBV7-9	TRBJ2-1	CASNLLFGEQFF
TRBV3-1/TRBV3-2	TRBJ2-5	CASSHVSERGADQETQYF